This T cell receptor beta chain was sequenced in a study of blood T cell repertoires in COVID-19. Whole-study context: The United States, Italy and Spain provided the acute and convalescent COVID-19 samples. Nucleic acid was either cDNA or gDNA, and it came from T cells, B-cell-depleted T cells, or PBMCs.

Assignment of participants to cohorts was predicated upon participant-reported clinical history. A case of COVID-19 had been met by exposed participants within 2 weeks before study entry. CDR3 length: 18 residues. Germline values: CDR1 SGHKS, CDR2 YYEKEE (reference sequence). J gave up 6 bases and V 2 bases, and 17 bases lay outside the gene matches. Libraries were prepared by immunoSEQ multiplex PCR; TCRdb keeps only in-frame clonotypes and omits some of them. This sample has about 270,000 clones; about 91% occur once, and the top ten carry 2.5% to 3%. The sequenced sample consisted of PBMCs or T cells enriched from blood (not recorded which). The gene calls are TRBV5-5 and TRBJ1-5; 7 bases agree with TRBD1. The TCR originated in a man between 40 and 49 years old who had been exposed to COVID-19. The CDR3, as DNA: TGTGCCAGCAGCTTCGTATCAGGGGGTAGTCTAACCGGTCAGCCCCAGCATTTT. Protein: CASSFVSGGSLTGQPQHF.